The entry that follows covers one T cell receptor (beta chain) sequence. What it binds is not known. The data stem from a study of cytomegalovirus exposure and HLA in healthy donors. The study's findings and limits: An analysis done earlier found most TCR beta V segments productive about 87% or about 30% of the time. CMV serostatus stood as the only immune exposure information on hand. Using the classifier, cytomegalovirus status was reportedly diagnosed with high specificity and sensitivity.

PCR employed 60 Vbeta and 13 Jbeta primers. Profiling relied on immunoSEQ multiplex PCR, and the TCRdb table lists in-frame clones only, not all of them. In the table there are 230,000 or so clones, around 90% of which are singletons. The CDR3 loop spans 15 amino acids. The V gene's germline CDR1 is MNHEY and CDR2 SVGAGI. The germline V and J ends were trimmed by 0 bases and 0 bases, with 6 bases remaining between them. This TCR derives from a girl aged 2-10 years in good health and CMV-seronegative. The V and J genes are TRBV6-5 and TRBJ1-5; D remains ambiguous. Sequencing used PBMCs. DNA for the CDR3: TGTGCCAGCAGTTACTCGGGCATTAGCAATCAGCCCCAGCATTTT. It is translated as CASSYSGISNQPQHF.